This T cell receptor beta chain was sequenced during a study of T cell responses to AZD1222 COVID-19 vaccine. Produced via immunoSEQ multiplex PCR; TCRdb's table is partial and in-frame only. The data contain approximately 70,000 clones, roughly 80% of them seen just once; the ten biggest clones take up around 45%. Trimming cost V 6 bases and J 5 bases, with 16 bases left between them. Germline CDR1 reads LNHDA; CDR2 reads SQIVND (reference sequence). This CDR3 spans 14 amino acids. To note about this clone: The antigen remains unidentified.

Study-wide findings and caveats: Scientists sampled the repertoires only once the peak T cell response had passed. Donor demographics were predominantly white British with a female majority; clonal diversity may be underestimated.

The material was peripheral blood, obtained 28 days after the second AZD1222 dose. The sequence was obtained from an adult who received the AZD1222 COVID-19 vaccine. The V and J genes are TRBV19 and TRBJ2-5, with a possible D match to TRBD2 (7 bases). In nucleotides, the CDR3 is TGTGCCAGTAGAAAGGGAGGGGGTTATGAGACCCAGTACTTC. Translating it yields CASRKGGGYETQYF.